Below are 30 T cell receptor beta chains sequenced from a single sample in a study of T cells in tuberculosis. Sequencing used immunoSEQ multiplex PCR; TCRdb keeps in-frame clones, though not all of them. Of fewer than 40,000 clones in the sample, approximately 90% were seen once. Time point reported: new active TB diagnosis, blood taken before or within 7 days of starting treatment. The sequences come from PBMCs, collected at tuberculosis diagnosis. The receptors derive from an adult with tuberculosis.

The chain's CDR3 is CASSLGDRGREYNEQFF. CDR3 nucleotides: TGTGCCAGCAGCTTAGGGGACAGGGGGCGCGAGTACAATGAGCAGTTCTTC. This chain connects TRBV7-2 to TRBJ2-1; 12 bases align to TRBD1. Germline V lookup: CDR1 SGHTA, CDR2 FQGNSA. CDR3 length: 17 amino acids. V lost 1 base, J lost 4 bases, and 5 bases stayed unmatched.

The J gene is TRBJ2-1, the V gene TRBV6-6; TRBD1 aligns across 7 bases. The trim removed 6 bases at V and 0 bases at J, leaving 5 bases unmatched. The CDR3 contains 15 residues. Per the germline V gene, CDR1 is MNHNY and CDR2 is SVGAGI (reference sequence). CDR3 in amino acids: CASSNRGSSYNEQFF. The CDR3 nucleotides read TGTGCCAGCAGCAACAGGGGCAGCTCCTACAATGAGCAGTTCTTC.

In its sample, this clone was seen a few times. V is TRBV7-8 and J is TRBJ1-1; D unclear. V was trimmed by 2 bases and J by 0 bases, leaving 7 bases between them. The CDR3 length is 14 residues. Germline V gives CDR1 SGHVS, CDR2 FQNEAQ. The CDR3 nucleotides are TGTGCCAGCAGCTTAAACAGCTTGAACACTGAAGCTTTCTTT. The encoded protein is CASSLNSLNTEAFF. Full variable domain (rest looked up from reference TRBV7-8 and TRBJ1-1): GAGVSQSPRYKVAKRGQDVALRCDPISGHVSLFWYQQALGQGPEFLTYFQNEAQLDKSGLPSDRFFAERPEGSVSTLKIQRTQQEDSAVYLCASSLNSLNTEAFFGQGTRLTVV.

V is TRBV5-1 and J is TRBJ2-3, with TRBD2 matching 9 bases. Unmatched junction bases numbered 13, after V lost 0 bases and J lost 11 bases. This CDR3 spans 16 amino acids. Germline CDR1 and CDR2: SGHRS and YFSETQ. The CDR3 loop is CASSLVISGGAYEQYF. The DNA for the CDR3 is TGCGCCAGCAGCTTGGTAATTAGCGGGGGAGCCTACGAGCAGTATTTT. Based on the CDR3 plus reference TRBV5-1 and TRBJ2-3, the full variable domain is KAGVTQTPRYLIKTRGQQVTLSCSPISGHRSVSWYQQTPGQGLQFLFEYFSETQRNKGNFPGRFSGRQFSNSRSEMNVSTLELGDSALYLCASSLVISGGAYEQYFGPGTRLTVL.

The chain's CDR3 is CASSPRDTFNQPQHF. CDR3 coding DNA: TGTGCCAGCAGCCCAAGGGACACCTTCAATCAGCCCCAGCATTTT. The gene calls are TRBV7-8 and TRBJ1-5; possible D gene TRBD1, 6 bases. Trimming shortened V by 5 bases and J by 3 bases, and 14 bases separated the two germline ends. Germline V lookup: CDR1 SGHVS, CDR2 FQNEAQ. This CDR3 is built from 15 residues.

The rearrangement links TRBV15 to TRBJ2-1; 7 nucleotides align to TRBD1. Germline-derived CDR1 and CDR2 are LNHNV and YYDKDF (reference sequence). V lost 0 bases to trimming and J lost 8 bases; unmatched junction nucleotides: 10. The length of the CDR3 is 16 residues. CDR3 residues: CATSRDQGVVSDEQFF. The DNA of the CDR3 is TGTGCCACCAGCAGAGATCAGGGGGTAGTCAGCGATGAGCAGTTCTTC.

The V gene is TRBV5-6, the J gene TRBJ1-1; 8 positions agree with TRBD1. The CDR3 length is 16 residues. Germline values: CDR1 SGHDT, CDR2 YYEEEE. The V gene end was trimmed by 1 base and the J gene end by 2 bases; junction bases not matched to a gene: 7. CDR3 nucleotides: TGTGCCAGCAGCTTGAGAGTGACAGGGGCCAACACTGAAGCTTTCTTT. Translated: CASSLRVTGANTEAFF.

CDR3: CASSSLVLDRLAGGREQYV. CDR3 DNA: TGCGCCAGCAGCTCCCTAGTCCTCGATAGACTAGCGGGGGGGAGGGAGCAGTACGTC. The chain joins TRBV5-1 to TRBJ2-7; 14 nucleotides agree with TRBD2. The germline CDR1 and CDR2 sequences are SGHRS and YFSETQ. CDR3 length equals 19 residues. V trimming: 3 bases; J trimming: 7 bases; junction bases outside the gene matches: 18.

The chain employs TRBV11-2 and TRBJ1-1; 9 nucleotides align to TRBD1. The length of the CDR3 is 16 residues. The V gene end was trimmed by 5 bases and the J gene end by 8 bases; junction bases not matched to a gene: 15. Germline CDR1 reads SGHAT; CDR2 reads FQNNGV. The CDR3 spells CASSTNRGPGPLEAFF. The CDR3 nucleotides read TGTGCCAGCAGCACGAACAGGGGGCCCGGCCCGCTCGAAGCTTTCTTT.

V gene TRBV28 combines with J gene TRBJ1-5; 9 bases align to TRBD1. The V gene end was trimmed by 6 bases and the J gene end by 2 bases; junction bases not matched to a gene: 5. Germline V gene lookup returns CDR1 MDHEN and CDR2 SYDVKM. The CDR3 consists of 15 residues. The CDR3, as DNA: TGTGCCAGCAGCGCGGACAGGGGTGGCAATCAGCCCCAGCATTTT. Translating gives CASSADRGGNQPQHF.

V and J are TRBV7-2 and TRBJ1-2; possible D gene TRBD1, 5 bases. The CDR3 runs 14 residues. Germline V CDR1 and CDR2: SGHTA, FQGNSA. V shed 5 bases and J shed 5 bases, with 15 bases lying between them. The DNA for the CDR3 is TGTGCCAGCAGCCATAGGGGAAATCTTTATGGCTACACCTTC. Encoded protein: CASSHRGNLYGYTF.

This sequence joins TRBV7-8 and TRBJ1-5; tentatively, D is TRBD1 (5 bases). The germline gives CDR1 SGHVS, CDR2 FQNEAQ. The V end lost 6 bases, the J end lost 2 bases, and 14 bases lay between the germline ends. CDR3 length equals 15 residues. In DNA, the CDR3 is TGTGCCAGCAGACCGTCCAGGGTGGGCAATCAGCCCCAGCATTTT. Protein product: CASRPSRVGNQPQHF.

V gene TRBV5-1 combines with J gene TRBJ2-3; 10 nucleotides match TRBD2. The V gene end was trimmed by 5 bases and the J gene end by 5 bases; junction bases not matched to a gene: 14. The germline CDR1 and CDR2 sequences are SGHRS and YFSETQ. The CDR3 runs to 17 residues. The CDR3 reads CASRGRASGGQGDTQYF. For the CDR3, the DNA is TGCGCCAGCAGAGGTCGGGCTAGCGGGGGCCAGGGAGATACGCAGTATTTT.

This clone was found a few times. The chain joins TRBV4-2 to TRBJ2-5; 9 bases are shared with TRBD2. This CDR3 contains 15 residues. Germline V gives CDR1 LGHNA, CDR2 YNFKEQ. The V gene end was trimmed by 0 bases and the J gene end by 1 base; junction bases not matched to a gene: 0. The DNA of the CDR3 is TGTGCCAGCAGCCAAGAGCGGGGGGGCCAAGAGACCCAGTACTTC. It is translated as CASSQERGGQETQYF.

The chain joins TRBV19 to TRBJ1-5, with unresolved D. V was pared by 3 bases and J by 3 bases, with 9 bases between. Germline V gene lookup returns CDR1 LNHDA and CDR2 SQIVND (reference sequence). The CDR3 is 14 amino acids. The CDR3 loop reads CASSMIRFNQPQHF. Written as DNA, the CDR3 is TGTGCCAGTAGTATGATACGGTTCAATCAGCCCCAGCATTTT. Filled out from reference TRBV19 and TRBJ1-5, the complete variable domain reads DGGITQSPKYLFRKEGQNVTLSCEQNLNHDAMYWYRQDPGQGLRLIYYSQIVNDFQKGDIAEGYSVSREKKESFPLTVTSAQKNPTAFYLCASSMIRFNQPQHFGDGTRLSIL.

The V call is TRBV5-5, the J call TRBJ2-7, with 7 bases matching TRBD1. V shed 4 bases and J 3 bases; nucleotides not matched to a gene: 7. From germline, CDR1 is SGHKS and CDR2 YYEKEE (reference sequence). The CDR3 length is 14 residues. CDR3 nucleotide sequence: TGTGCCAGCAGCCCCGGGACAGCGATCTACGAGCAGTACGTC. As protein: CASSPGTAIYEQYV.

This rearrangement joins TRBV27 to TRBJ1-6, with 9 bases matching TRBD1. Germline trimming cut 5 bases from V and 3 bases from J; bases unmatched to any gene: 11. This CDR3 comprises 18 residues. CDR1 and CDR2 (germline): MNHEY, SMNVEV (reference sequence). CDR3 coding DNA: TGTGCCAGCAGTCTCTGGGACAGGGTAGCCAACTATAATTCACCCCTCCACTTT. Residues: CASSLWDRVANYNSPLHF.

V usage is TRBV4-2 and J usage is TRBJ1-4, with D perhaps matching TRBD1 (6 bases). The V gene lost 1 base and the J gene lost 0 bases, with 12 bases spanning the gap. The CDR3 consists of 17 residues. Germline CDR1 LGHNA, CDR2 YNFKEQ. The CDR3 region has the DNA TGTGCCAGCAGCCAAGGTCAGGGGCCCTCAACTAATGAAAAACTGTTTTTT. Protein product: CASSQGQGPSTNEKLFF.

V gene TRBV30 combines with J gene TRBJ1-6; TRBD1 might be the D (5 bases). The V gene's germline CDR1 is GTSNPN and CDR2 SVGIG (reference sequence). V lost 7 bases and J lost 10, with 8 bases in between. The CDR3 spans 10 residues. In nucleotides, the CDR3 is TGTGCCTACGGGGGGTCACCCCTCCACTTT. It yields the protein CAYGGSPLHF.

This sequence joins TRBV21-1 and TRBJ1-5. TRBV21-1 is deemed a pseudogene. This CDR3 region has 20 residues. The CDR3 loop is CASSTTALPLYFNSNQPQHF. CDR3 sequence (DNA): TGTGCCAGCAGCACCACTGCTTTGCCACTCTACTTTAATAGCAATCAGCCCCAGCATTTT.

This clone was counted a single time. The chain recombines TRBV27 with TRBJ1-6, with 7 positions matching TRBD1. The CDR3 sequence is 14 residues long. The germline V gene has CDR1 MNHEY and CDR2 SMNVEV (reference sequence). V was clipped by 8 bases and J by 5 bases; unmatched bases: 6. This CDR3 reads CASVSRGNNSPLHF. CDR3 DNA: TGTGCCAGCGTTAGCAGGGGGAATAATTCACCCCTCCACTTT.

The rearrangement joins TRBV4-3 to TRBJ1-1, with TRBD1 matching over 8 bases. CDR3 length: 16 amino acids. The V segment lost 0 bases and the J segment 5 bases; nucleotides outside the gene matches: 8. In germline, CDR1 is LGHNA, CDR2 YSLEER. The CDR3 coding sequence is TGCGCCAGCAGCCAAGATCCGCCAGGGGGCAAGACTGAAGCTTTCTTT. This translates into CASSQDPPGGKTEAFF.

The V call is TRBV7-2, the J call TRBJ1-1, with TRBD1 identical over 7 bases. V gave up 2 bases and J gave up 1 base; unmatched junction bases: 1. This CDR3 comprises 14 residues. Germline V CDR1 and CDR2: SGHTA, FQGNSA. The CDR3 DNA is TGTGCCAGCAGCTTACAGGGGGGGAACACTGAAGCTTTCTTT. Protein: CASSLQGGNTEAFF.

V is TRBV5-1 and J is TRBJ2-3; D might be TRBD2 (6 bases). Germline-derived CDR1 and CDR2 are SGHRS and YFSETQ. The CDR3 length is 14 residues. Trimming took off 6 bases at V and 2 bases at J, with 13 bases between the two ends. The CDR3 region has the DNA TGCGCCAGCATGGAGGGGAGAATCACAGATACGCAGTATTTT. It encodes CASMEGRITDTQYF.

The chain couples TRBV25-1 to TRBJ1-6, with D possibly being TRBD1 (5 bases). Trimming left V 2 bases short and J 4 bases short, with 12 bases between. The germline V gene encodes CDR1 MGHDK and CDR2 SYGVNS. The CDR3 is 16 amino acids. The CDR3 DNA reads TGTGCCAGCAGTGAACCTGGGAGGGGTTATAATTCACCCCTCCACTTT. Its protein product is CASSEPGRGYNSPLHF. The full variable domain, its missing parts supplied by reference TRBV25-1 and TRBJ1-6, is EADIYQTPRYLVIGTGKKITLECSQTMGHDKMYWYQQDPGMELHLIHYSYGVNSTEKGDLSSESTVSRIRTEHFPLTLESARPSHTSQYLCASSEPGRGYNSPLHFGNGTRLTVT.

The chain uses TRBV6-1 and TRBJ1-3; D remains unclear. The CDR3 has 14 amino acids. The ends were cut back, 2 bases at V and 7 bases at J, with 12 bases in the middle. CDR1 MNHNS and CDR2 SASEGT come from the germline V gene. The CDR3 is CASSEYGGGNTIYF. The CDR3 DNA follows: TGTGCCAGCAGTGAATATGGAGGAGGGAACACCATATATTTT.

The chain combines TRBV10-3 with TRBJ1-6; D unresolved. Germline CDR1 reads ENHRY; CDR2 reads SYGVKD. V dropped 0 bases and J dropped 5 bases, with 8 bases sitting between them. The length of the CDR3 is 15 residues. CDR3 region: CAISESIQNNSPLHF. The CDR3 coding sequence is TGTGCCATCAGTGAGTCGATTCAGAATAATTCACCCCTCCACTTT.

The chain couples TRBV28 to TRBJ1-5; no clear D. There are 16 residues in the CDR3. Trimming left V 2 bases short and J 0 bases short, with 11 bases between. Germline CDR1 is MDHEN and CDR2 is SYDVKM. In nucleotides, the CDR3 is TGTGCCAGCAGTTTACAGTCGGGGTATAGCAATCAGCCCCAGCATTTT. Protein: CASSLQSGYSNQPQHF.

This clone was seen a single time. This chain uses TRBV7-8 with TRBJ1-2, with D perhaps TRBD1 (6 bases). The ends were cut back, 6 bases at V and 8 bases at J, with 22 bases in the middle. This CDR3 has 15 amino acids. CDR1 is SGHVS, CDR2 FQNEAQ, per germline. The CDR3 spells CASSWTADASLGYTF. In DNA, the CDR3 is TGTGCCAGCAGTTGGACAGCAGATGCCTCCCTCGGCTACACCTTC.

The V and J genes are TRBV5-1 and TRBJ2-3; weak D call: TRBD2 (5 bases). The CDR3 runs 15 residues. Trimming took 4 bases from V and 0 from J, leaving 12 bases between them. The germline gives CDR1 SGHRS, CDR2 YFSETQ. The CDR3 region is CASSKTDLSTDTQYF. CDR3 DNA sequence: TGCGCCAGCAGCAAGACGGACTTAAGCACAGATACGCAGTATTTT.